The T cell receptor (beta chain) described here comes from a study of T cell responses to AZD1222 COVID-19 vaccine. Regarding the study as a whole: A mostly white British donor set with more females was recruited, and clonal diversity was possibly underestimated.

TCRdb keeps only in-frame clones here, not all; method: immunoSEQ multiplex PCR. Of about 100,000 clones detected, 70% to 90% appear once; the ten largest clones hold about 10%. A single count supports this clone. The antigen is not known. In germline, CDR1 is MGHRA, CDR2 YSYEKL. Trimming pared 0 bases from V and 0 bases from J, leaving 8 bases between. The CDR3 runs to 16 residues. This material consisted of peripheral blood, taken 28 days after the second AZD1222 dose. This rearrangement joins TRBV4-1 to TRBJ1-4, with D perhaps matching TRBD1 (5 bases). The receptor was derived from an adult who received the AZD1222 COVID-19 vaccine. The CDR3 spells CASSQDATATNEKLFF. The CDR3 bases are TGCGCCAGCAGCCAAGATGCGACAGCAACTAATGAAAAACTGTTTTTT.